This paragraph covers one T cell receptor (beta chain) sequence. Germline values: CDR1 LGHDT, CDR2 YNNKEL (reference sequence). V gave up 3 bases and J gave up 7 bases, with 13 bases separating them. The CDR3 consists of 15 residues. The data stem from a study of CD8 T cells in Susac syndrome. Random hexamers served to reverse transcribe about 0.45 to 1 ug RNA. MiXCR, applied by TCRdb to the immunoSEQ multiplex PCR reads, yields one record per CDR3 protein. The sample includes around 180,000 distinct CDR3 sequences, around 95% seen only once; the top ten take roughly 0.095%. The material sequenced was CD4+ T cells from PBMCs. The V and J genes are TRBV3-1 and TRBJ1-6; possible D gene TRBD1, 6 bases. This clonotype originated in a human donor with multiple sclerosis. CDR3 sequence (DNA): TGTGCCAGCAGCCAGGACGACAGGAAAAATTCACCCCTCCACTTT. Translating gives CASSQDDRKNSPLHF.